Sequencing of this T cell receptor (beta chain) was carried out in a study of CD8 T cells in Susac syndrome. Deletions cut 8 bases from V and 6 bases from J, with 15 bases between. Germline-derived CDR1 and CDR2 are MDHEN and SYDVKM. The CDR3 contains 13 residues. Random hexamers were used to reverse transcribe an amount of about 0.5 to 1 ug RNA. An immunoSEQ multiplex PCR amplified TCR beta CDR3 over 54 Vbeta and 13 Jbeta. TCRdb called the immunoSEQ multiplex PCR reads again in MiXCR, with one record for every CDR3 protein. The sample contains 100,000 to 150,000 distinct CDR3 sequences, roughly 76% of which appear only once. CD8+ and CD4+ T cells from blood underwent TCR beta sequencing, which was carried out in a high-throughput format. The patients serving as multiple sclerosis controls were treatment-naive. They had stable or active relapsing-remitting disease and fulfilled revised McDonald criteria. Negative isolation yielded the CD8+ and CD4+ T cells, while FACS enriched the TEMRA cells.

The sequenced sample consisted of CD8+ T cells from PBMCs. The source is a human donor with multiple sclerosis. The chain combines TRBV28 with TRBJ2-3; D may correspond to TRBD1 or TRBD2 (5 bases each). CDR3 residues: CASGTEVWDTQYF. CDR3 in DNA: TGTGCCAGCGGGACCGAGGTATGGGATACGCAGTATTTT.